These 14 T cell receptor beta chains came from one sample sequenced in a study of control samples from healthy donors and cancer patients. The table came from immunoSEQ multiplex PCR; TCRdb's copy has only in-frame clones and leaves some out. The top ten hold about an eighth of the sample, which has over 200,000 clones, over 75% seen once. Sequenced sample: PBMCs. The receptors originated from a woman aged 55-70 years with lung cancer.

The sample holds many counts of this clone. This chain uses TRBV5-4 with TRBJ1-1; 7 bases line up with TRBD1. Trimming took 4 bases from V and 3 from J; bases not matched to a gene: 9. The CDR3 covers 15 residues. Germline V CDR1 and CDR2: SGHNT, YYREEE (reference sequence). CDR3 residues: CASSAPGQEYTEAFF. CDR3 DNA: TGTGCCAGCAGCGCTCCTGGACAGGAGTACACTGAAGCTTTCTTT.

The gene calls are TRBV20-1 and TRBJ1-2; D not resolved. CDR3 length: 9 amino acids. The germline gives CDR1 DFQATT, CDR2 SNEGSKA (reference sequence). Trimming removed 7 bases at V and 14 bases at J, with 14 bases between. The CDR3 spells CSVKDGKTF. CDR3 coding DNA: TGCAGTGTTAAGGACGGGAAAACCTTC.

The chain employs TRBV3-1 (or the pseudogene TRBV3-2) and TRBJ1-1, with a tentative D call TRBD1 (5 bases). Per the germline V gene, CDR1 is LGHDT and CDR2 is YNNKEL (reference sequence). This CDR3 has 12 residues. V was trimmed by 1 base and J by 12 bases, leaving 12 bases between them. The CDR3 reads CASSQAGETTFF. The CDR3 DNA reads TGTGCCAGCAGCCAAGCGGGGGAAACGACTTTCTTT.

CDR3 protein: CASSLAASDYNEQFF. CDR3 in DNA: TGCGCCAGCAGCTTGGCGGCTAGCGATTACAATGAGCAGTTCTTC. V gene TRBV5-1 combines with J gene TRBJ2-1, with D possibly matching TRBD2 (6 bases). V gave up 0 bases and J gave up 4 bases, with 11 bases separating them. The germline V gene has CDR1 SGHRS and CDR2 YFSETQ. This CDR3 contains 15 residues.

The CDR3 DNA follows: TGCAGTGCTCTGGATTACAATGAGCAGTTCTTC. Amino acid sequence: CSALDYNEQFF. The chain is built from TRBV20-1 and TRBJ2-1, with no clear D. The CDR3 is 11 residues long. From germline, CDR1 is DFQATT and CDR2 SNEGSKA (reference sequence). V was pared by 5 bases and J by 4 bases, with 6 bases between.

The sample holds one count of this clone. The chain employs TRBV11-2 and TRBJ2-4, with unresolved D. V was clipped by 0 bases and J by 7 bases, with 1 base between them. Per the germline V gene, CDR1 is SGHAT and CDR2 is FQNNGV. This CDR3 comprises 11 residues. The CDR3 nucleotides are TGTGCCAGCAGCTTAGAGAACATTCAGTACTTC. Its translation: CASSLENIQYF.

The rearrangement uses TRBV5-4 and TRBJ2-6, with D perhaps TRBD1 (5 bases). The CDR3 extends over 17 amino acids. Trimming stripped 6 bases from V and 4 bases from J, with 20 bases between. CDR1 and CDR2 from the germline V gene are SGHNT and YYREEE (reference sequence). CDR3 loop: CASTSDTRFLGANVLTF. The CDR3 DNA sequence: TGTGCCAGCACCTCGGACACCCGATTTCTCGGGGCCAACGTCCTGACTTTC.

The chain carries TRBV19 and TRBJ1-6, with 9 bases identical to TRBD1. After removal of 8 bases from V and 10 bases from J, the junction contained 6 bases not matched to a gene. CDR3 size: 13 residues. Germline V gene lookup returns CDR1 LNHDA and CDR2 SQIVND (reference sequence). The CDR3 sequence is CASQGQGNSPLHF. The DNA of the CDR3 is TGTGCCAGTCAGGGACAGGGAAACTCACCCCTCCACTTT.

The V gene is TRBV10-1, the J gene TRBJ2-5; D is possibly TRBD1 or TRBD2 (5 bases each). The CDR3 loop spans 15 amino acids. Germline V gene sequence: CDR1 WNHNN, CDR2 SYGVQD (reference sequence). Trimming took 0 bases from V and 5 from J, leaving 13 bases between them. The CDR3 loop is CASSESGTAVETQYF. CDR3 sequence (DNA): TGCGCCAGCAGTGAGTCAGGGACGGCTGTGGAGACCCAGTACTTC.

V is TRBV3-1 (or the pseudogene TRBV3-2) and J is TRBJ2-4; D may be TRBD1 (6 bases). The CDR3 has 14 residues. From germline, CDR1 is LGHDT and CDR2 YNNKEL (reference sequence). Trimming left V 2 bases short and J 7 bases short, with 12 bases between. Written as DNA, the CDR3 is TGTGCCAGCAGCCAATATACCAGGGGCAACATTCAGTACTTC. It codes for CASSQYTRGNIQYF.

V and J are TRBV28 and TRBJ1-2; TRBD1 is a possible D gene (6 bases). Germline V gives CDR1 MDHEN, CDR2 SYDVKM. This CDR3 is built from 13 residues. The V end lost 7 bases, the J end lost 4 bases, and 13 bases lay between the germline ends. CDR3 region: CASIPRDTYGYTF. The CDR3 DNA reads TGTGCCAGCATCCCCCGGGACACCTATGGCTACACCTTC.

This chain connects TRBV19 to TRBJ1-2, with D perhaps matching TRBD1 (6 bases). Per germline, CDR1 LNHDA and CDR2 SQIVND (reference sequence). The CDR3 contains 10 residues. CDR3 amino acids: CLQEGEGYTF. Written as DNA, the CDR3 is TGTCTCCAGGAGGGGGAGGGCTACACCTTC.

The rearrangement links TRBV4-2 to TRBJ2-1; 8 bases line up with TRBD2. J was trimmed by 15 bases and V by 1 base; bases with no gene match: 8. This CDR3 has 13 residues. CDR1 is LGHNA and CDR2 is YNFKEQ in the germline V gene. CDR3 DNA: TGTGCCAGCAGCCAAGCGGGACTAGTTGGGCCGTTCTTC. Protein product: CASSQAGLVGPFF.

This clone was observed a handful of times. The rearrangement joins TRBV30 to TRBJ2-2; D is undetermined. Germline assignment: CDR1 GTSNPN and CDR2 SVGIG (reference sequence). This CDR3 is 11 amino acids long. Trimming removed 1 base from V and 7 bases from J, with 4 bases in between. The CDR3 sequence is CAWSGGGELFF. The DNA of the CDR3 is TGTGCCTGGAGTGGGGGCGGGGAGCTGTTTTTT.